This TCR beta chain was obtained from a study of OX40 agonist ivuxolimab in advanced cancers. This clone was seen just once. The repertoire was sequenced with immunoSEQ multiplex PCR; TCRdb's copy has only in-frame clones and lacks some. The sample consists of 150,000 to 170,000 clones, 94% of them appearing once. Germline loops: CDR1 SGDLS, CDR2 YYNGEE. The CDR3 covers 14 residues. The trim removed 5 bases at V and 4 bases at J, leaving 3 bases unmatched. The source is an adult with an advanced solid tumor such as melanoma, head and neck, liver or kidney cancer. Sequencing used CD4+ or CD8+ T cells sorted from blood, obtained in a trial of the OX40 agonist ivuxolimab. The gene calls are TRBV9 and TRBJ2-2, with 9 nucleotides matching TRBD2. Here the CDR3 DNA reads TGTGCCAGCAGGCATAGCGGGAGCACCGGGGAGCTGTTTTTT. Protein: CASRHSGSTGELFF.